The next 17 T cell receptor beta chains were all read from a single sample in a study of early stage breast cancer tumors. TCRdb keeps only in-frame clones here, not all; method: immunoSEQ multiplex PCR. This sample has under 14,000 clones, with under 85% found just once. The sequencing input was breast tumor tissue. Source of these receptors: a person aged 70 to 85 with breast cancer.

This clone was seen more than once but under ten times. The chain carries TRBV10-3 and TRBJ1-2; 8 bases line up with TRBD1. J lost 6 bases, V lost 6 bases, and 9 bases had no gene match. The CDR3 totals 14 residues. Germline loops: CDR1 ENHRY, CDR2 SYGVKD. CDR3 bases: TGTGCCATCAGCATTTCAGGGGGCGAGGATGGCTACACCTTC. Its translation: CAISISGGEDGYTF.

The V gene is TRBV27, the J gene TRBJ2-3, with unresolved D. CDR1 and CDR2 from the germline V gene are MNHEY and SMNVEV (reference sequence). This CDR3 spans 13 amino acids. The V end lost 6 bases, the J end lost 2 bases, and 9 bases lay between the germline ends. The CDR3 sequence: CASSRLPTDTQYF. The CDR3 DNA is TGTGCCAGCAGCCGTCTACCCACAGATACGCAGTATTTT.

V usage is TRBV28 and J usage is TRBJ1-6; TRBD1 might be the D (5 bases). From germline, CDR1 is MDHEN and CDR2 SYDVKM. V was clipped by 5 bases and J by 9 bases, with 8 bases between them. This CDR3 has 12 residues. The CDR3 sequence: CASSPTVSPLHF. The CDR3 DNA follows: TGTGCCAGCAGTCCGACAGTTTCACCCCTCCACTTT.

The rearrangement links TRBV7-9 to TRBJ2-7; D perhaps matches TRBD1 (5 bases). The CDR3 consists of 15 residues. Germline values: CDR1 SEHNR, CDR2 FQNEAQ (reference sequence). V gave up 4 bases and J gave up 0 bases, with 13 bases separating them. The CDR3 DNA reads TGTGCCAGCAGCTCGCAGGGTAATCCCTCCTACGAGCAGTACTTC. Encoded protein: CASSSQGNPSYEQYF.

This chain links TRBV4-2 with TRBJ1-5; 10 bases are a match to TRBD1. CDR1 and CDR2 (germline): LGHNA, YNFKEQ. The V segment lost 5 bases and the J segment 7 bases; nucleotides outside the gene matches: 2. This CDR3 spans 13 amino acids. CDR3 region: CASSSDRGQPQHF. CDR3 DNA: TGTGCCAGCAGCTCGGACAGGGGGCAGCCCCAGCATTTT.

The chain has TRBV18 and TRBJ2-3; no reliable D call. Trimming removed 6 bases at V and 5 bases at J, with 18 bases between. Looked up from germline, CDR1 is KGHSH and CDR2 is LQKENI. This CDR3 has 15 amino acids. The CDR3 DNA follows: TGTGCCAGCTCCTCCCGAGGCGGAGAAGGAGATACGCAGTATTTT. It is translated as CASSSRGGEGDTQYF.

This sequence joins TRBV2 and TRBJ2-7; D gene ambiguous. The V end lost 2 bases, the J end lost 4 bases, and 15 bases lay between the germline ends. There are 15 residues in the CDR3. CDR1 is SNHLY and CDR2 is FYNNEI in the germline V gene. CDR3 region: CASSERPLARYEQYF. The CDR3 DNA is TGTGCCAGCAGTGAAAGACCACTTGCTAGGTACGAGCAGTACTTC.

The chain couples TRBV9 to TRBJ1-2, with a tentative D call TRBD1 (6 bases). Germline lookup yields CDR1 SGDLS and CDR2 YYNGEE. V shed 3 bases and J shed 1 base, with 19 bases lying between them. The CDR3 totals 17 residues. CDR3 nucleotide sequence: TGTGCCAGCAGCGCGTGGATGGATACAGGGTATAACTATGGCTACACCTTC. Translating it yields CASSAWMDTGYNYGYTF.

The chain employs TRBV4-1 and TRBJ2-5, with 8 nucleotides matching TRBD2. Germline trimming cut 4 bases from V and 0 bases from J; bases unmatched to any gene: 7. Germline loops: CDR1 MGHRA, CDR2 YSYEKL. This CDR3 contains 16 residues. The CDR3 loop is CASSLGLARYQETQYF. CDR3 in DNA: TGCGCCAGCAGCCTCGGACTAGCTAGGTACCAAGAGACCCAGTACTTC.

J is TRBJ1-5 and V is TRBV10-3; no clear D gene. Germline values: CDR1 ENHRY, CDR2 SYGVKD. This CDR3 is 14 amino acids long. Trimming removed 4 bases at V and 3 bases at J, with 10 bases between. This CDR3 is CAISGGQYNQPQHF. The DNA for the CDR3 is TGTGCCATCAGTGGAGGGCAGTACAATCAGCCCCAGCATTTT.

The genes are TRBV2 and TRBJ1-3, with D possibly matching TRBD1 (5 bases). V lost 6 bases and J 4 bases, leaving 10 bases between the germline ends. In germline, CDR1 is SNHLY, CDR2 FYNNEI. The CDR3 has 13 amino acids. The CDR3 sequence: CASRWDLGNTIYF. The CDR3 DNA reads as TGTGCCAGCAGGTGGGACTTAGGAAACACCATATATTTT.

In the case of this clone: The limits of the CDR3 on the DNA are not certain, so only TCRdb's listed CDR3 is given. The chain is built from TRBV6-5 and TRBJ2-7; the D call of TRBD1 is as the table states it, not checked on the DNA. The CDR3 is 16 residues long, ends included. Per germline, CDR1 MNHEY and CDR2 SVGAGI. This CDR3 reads CASSSSAGTGRGEQYF.

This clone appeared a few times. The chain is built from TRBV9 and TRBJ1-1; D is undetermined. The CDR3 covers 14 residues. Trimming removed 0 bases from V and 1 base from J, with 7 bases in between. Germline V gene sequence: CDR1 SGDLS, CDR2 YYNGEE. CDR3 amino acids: CASSVGPENTEAFF. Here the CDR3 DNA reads TGTGCCAGCAGCGTAGGTCCAGAGAACACTGAAGCTTTCTTT. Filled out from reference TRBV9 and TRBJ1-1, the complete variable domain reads DSGVTQTPKHLITATGQRVTLRCSPRSGDLSVYWYQQSLDQGLQFLIQYYNGEERAKGNILERFSAQQFPDLHSELNLSSLELGDSALYFCASSVGPENTEAFFGQGTRLTVV.

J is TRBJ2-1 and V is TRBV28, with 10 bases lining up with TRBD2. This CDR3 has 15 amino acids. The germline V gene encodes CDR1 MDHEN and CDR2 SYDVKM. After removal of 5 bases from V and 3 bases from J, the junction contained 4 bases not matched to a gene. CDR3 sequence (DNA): TGTGCCAGCAGTCCCGGACTAGCGGTCTACAATGAGCAGTTCTTC. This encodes CASSPGLAVYNEQFF. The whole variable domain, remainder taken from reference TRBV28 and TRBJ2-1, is DVKVTQSSRYLVKRTGEKVFLECVQDMDHENMFWYRQDPGLGLRLIYFSYDVKMKEKGDIPEGYSVSREKKERFSLILESASTNQTSMYLCASSPGLAVYNEQFFGPGTRLTVL.

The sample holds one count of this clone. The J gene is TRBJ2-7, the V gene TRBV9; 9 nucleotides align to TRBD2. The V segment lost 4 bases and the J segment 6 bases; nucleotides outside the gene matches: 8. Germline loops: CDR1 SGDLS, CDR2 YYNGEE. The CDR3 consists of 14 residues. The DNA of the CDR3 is TGTGCCAGCAGCTTATCGGGACTAGCACCCGAGCAGTACTTC. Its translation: CASSLSGLAPEQYF.

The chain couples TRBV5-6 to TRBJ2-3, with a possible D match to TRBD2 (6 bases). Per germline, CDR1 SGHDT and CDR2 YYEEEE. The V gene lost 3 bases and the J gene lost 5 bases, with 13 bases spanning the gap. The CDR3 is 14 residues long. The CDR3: CASSSTRGGDTQYF. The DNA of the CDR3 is TGTGCCAGCAGCTCGACTAGGGGCGGAGATACGCAGTATTTT.

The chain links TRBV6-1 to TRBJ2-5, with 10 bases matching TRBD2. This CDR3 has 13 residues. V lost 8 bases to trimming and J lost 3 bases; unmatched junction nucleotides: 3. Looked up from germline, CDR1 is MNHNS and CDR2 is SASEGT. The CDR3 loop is CASQAGGKETQYF. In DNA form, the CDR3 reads TGTGCCAGCCAAGCGGGAGGGAAAGAGACCCAGTACTTC.